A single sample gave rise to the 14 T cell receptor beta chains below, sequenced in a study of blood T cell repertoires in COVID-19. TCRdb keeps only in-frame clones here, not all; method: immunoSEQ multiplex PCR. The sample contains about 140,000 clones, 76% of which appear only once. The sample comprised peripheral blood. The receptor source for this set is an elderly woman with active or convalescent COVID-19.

This chain's CDR3 is CASSPKGSGAEAFF. The CDR3 nucleotides read TGTGCCAGCAGCCCTAAGGGGTCTGGGGCTGAAGCTTTCTTT. The gene calls are TRBV6-2 or TRBV6-3 and TRBJ1-1, with D maybe TRBD1 (5 bases). Germline-derived CDR1 and CDR2 are MNHEY and SVGEGT. The V and J ends lost 6 bases and 6 bases respectively, with 17 bases between them. CDR3 length: 14 residues.

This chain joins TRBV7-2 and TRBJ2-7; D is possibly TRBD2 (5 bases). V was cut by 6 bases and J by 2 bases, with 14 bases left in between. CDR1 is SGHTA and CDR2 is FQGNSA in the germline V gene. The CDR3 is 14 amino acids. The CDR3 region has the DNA TGTGCCAGCAGTCCCCAAAGAGGGACCTACGAGCAGTACTTC. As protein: CASSPQRGTYEQYF. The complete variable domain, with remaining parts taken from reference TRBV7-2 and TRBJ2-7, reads GAGVSQSPSNKVTEKGKDVELRCDPISGHTALYWYRQSLGQGLEFLIYFQGNSAPDKSGLPSDRFSAERTGGSVSTLTIQRTQQEDSAVYLCASSPQRGTYEQYFGPGTRLTVT.

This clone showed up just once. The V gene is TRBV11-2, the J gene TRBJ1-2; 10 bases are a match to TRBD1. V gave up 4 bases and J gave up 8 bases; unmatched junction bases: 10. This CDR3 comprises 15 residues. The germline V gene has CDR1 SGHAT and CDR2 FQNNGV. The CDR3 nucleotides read TGTGCCAGCAGCTCCTATACCGGGACAGGGGTCGGCTACACCTTC. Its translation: CASSSYTGTGVGYTF.

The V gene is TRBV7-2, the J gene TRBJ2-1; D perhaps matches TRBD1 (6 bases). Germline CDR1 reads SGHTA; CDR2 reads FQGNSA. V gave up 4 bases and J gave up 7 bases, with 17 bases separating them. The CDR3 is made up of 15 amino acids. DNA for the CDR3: TGTGCCAGCAGCTACCCCACAGGGTCGAAGAATGAGCAGTTCTTC. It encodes CASSYPTGSKNEQFF.

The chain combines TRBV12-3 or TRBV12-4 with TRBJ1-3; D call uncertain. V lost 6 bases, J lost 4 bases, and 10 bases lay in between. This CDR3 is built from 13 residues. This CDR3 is CASRIANGNTIYF. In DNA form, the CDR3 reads TGTGCCAGCAGAATTGCTAACGGAAACACCATATATTTT.

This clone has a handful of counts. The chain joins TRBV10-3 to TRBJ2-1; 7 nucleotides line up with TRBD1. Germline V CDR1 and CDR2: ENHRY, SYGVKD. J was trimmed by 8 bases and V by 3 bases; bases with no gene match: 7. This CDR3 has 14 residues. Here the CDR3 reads CAISDPGGRDEQFF. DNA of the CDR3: TGTGCCATCAGTGATCCAGGGGGTAGAGATGAGCAGTTCTTC.

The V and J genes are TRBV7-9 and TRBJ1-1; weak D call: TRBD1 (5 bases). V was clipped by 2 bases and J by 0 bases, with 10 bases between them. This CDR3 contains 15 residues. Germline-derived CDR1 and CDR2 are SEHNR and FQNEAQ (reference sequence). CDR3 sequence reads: CASSLIRGMNTEAFF. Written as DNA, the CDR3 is TGTGCCAGCAGCTTAATTCGGGGGATGAACACTGAAGCTTTCTTT.

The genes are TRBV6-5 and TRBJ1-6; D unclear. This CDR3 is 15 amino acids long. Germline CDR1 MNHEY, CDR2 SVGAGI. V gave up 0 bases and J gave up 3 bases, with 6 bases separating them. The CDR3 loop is CASSYSELYNSPLHF. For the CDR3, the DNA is TGTGCCAGCAGTTACTCGGAGCTCTATAATTCACCCCTCCACTTT.

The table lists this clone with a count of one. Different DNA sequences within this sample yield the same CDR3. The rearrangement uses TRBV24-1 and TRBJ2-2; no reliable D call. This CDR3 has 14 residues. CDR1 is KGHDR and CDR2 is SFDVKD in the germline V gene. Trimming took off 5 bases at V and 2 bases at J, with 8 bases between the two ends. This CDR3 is CATSGAVNTGELFF. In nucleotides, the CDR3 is TGTGCCACCAGTGGCGCGGTCAACACCGGGGAGCTGTTTTTT.

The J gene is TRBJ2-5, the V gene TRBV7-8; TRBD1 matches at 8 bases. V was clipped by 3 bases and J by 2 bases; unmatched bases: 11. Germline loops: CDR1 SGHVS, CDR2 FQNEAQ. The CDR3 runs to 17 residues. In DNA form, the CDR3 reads TGTGCCAGCAGCTTGGCCCTTGACAGGGGTATTCAAGAGACCCAGTACTTC. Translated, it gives CASSLALDRGIQETQYF.

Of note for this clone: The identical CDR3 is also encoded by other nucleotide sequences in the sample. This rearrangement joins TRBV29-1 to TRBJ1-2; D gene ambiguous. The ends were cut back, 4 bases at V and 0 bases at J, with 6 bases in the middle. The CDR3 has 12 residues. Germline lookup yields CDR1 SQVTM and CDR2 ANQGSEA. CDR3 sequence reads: CSVGQANYGYTF. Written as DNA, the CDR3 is TGCAGCGTTGGGCAGGCTAACTATGGCTACACCTTC.

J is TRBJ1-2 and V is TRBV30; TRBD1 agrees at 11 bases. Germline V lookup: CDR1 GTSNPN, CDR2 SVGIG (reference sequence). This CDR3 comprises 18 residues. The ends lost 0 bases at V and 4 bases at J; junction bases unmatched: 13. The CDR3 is CAWSVASGQGVRGYGYTF. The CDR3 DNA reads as TGTGCCTGGAGTGTAGCTTCGGGACAGGGGGTTAGAGGCTATGGCTACACCTTC. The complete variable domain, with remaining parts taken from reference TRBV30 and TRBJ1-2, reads SQTIHQWPATLVQPVGSPLSLECTVEGTSNPNLYWYRQAAGRGLQLLFYSVGIGQISSEVPQNLSASRPQDRQFILSSKKLLLSDSGFYLCAWSVASGQGVRGYGYTFGSGTRLTVV.

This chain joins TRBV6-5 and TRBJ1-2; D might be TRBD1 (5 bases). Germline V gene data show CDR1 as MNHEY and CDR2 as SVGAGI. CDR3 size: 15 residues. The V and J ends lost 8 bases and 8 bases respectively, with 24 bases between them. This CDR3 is CASRSGPQGGLGYTF. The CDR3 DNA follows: TGTGCCAGCCGCTCTGGCCCCCAGGGAGGGTTGGGCTACACCTTC.

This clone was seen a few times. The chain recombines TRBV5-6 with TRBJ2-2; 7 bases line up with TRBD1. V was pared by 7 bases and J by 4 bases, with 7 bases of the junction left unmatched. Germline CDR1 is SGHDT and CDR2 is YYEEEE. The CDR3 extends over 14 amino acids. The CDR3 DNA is TGTGCCAGCGTAATTAGGGGGCGCACCGGGGAGCTGTTTTTT. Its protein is CASVIRGRTGELFF.